The rows below give T cell receptor beta chains drawn from one sample of a study of blood T cells in healthy people across ages. TCRdb reanalysed the 5' RACE reads using MiXCR and keeps one entry per CDR3 protein. The sample has approximately 730,000 distinct CDR3 sequences, around 40% seen once; the top ten hold about 20%. Sequencing was done on a sample of blood. The source of these receptors is a woman in her sixties or seventies in good health. Both conserved end residues are part of each CDR3. The D gene is left open where the match is weak. Clone size appears in some rows only: once, few, many, or a class for an expanded clone.

TRBV29-1,few,TRBJ2-1,.,CSGQFYNEQFF,TGCAGCGGACAGTTTTACAATGAGCAGTTCTTC
TRBV12-3/TRBV12-4,.,TRBJ1-2,.,CASREAGRPKKGYTF,TGTGCCAGCAGAGAGGCAGGGCGTCCGAAGAAAGGCTACACCTTC
TRBV25-1,.,TRBJ1-4,.,CASGKPGLEKLFF,TGTGCCAGCGGGAAACCGGGACTTGAAAAACTGTTTTTT
TRBV20-1,once,TRBJ2-5,TRBD2,CSARDFEKAGVEEEQYF,TGCAGTGCTAGAGATTTCGAGAAAGCGGGAGTAGAGGAAGAGCAGTACTTC
TRBV3-1,.,TRBJ2-5,TRBD2,CASSHRLAGGLQQETQYF,TGTGCCAGCAGCCACCGACTAGCGGGGGGCCTCCAACAAGAGACCCAGTACTTC
TRBV12-3/TRBV12-4,.,TRBJ2-7,TRBD2,CASSFKASGMREQYF,TGTGCCAGCAGTTTCAAGGCTAGCGGGATGAGGGAGCAGTACTTC
TRBV5-8,many,TRBJ2-1,TRBD2,CASSLGLVSNEQFF,TGTGCCAGCAGCCTAGGACTAGTGAGCAATGAGCAGTTCTTC
TRBV3-1,.,TRBJ2-3,.,CASSPVTGVVDTQYF,TGTGCCAGCAGCCCTGTAACTGGGGTCGTAGATACGCAGTATTTT
TRBV11-2,few,TRBJ2-4,TRBD1,CASTLGGTGKNIQYF,TGTGCCAGCACCCTCGGGGGGACAGGGAAAAACATTCAGTACTTC
TRBV10-3,few,TRBJ2-3,.,CAISVGTSGTTDTQYF,TGTGCCATCAGTGTGGGAACGAGTGGGACCACAGATACGCAGTATTTT
TRBV10-3,.,TRBJ2-5,.,CAISGVSQETQYF,TGTGCCATCAGCGGGGTTTCTCAAGAGACCCAGTACTTC
TRBV12-3/TRBV12-4,.,TRBJ2-7,TRBD1,CASSFGQVFYNEQYF,TGTGCCAGCAGTTTCGGACAGGTTTTTTACAATGAGCAGTACTTC
TRBV11-2,.,TRBJ1-1,TRBD1,CASSLMTGGKGTEAFF,TGTGCCAGCAGCCTGATGACAGGGGGCAAGGGGACTGAAGCTTTCTTT
TRBV5-1,once,TRBJ2-7,TRBD1,CASSPEGQGAYEQYF,TGCGCCAGCAGCCCTGAAGGACAGGGGGCCTACGAGCAGTACTTC
TRBV7-2,.,TRBJ1-2,.,CASSLAREGGGYTF,TGTGCCAGCAGCTTAGCGCGAGAAGGGGGTGGCTACACCTTC
TRBV29-1,.,TRBJ2-5,TRBD1,CSVEKGARETQYF,TGCAGCGTTGAAAAGGGGGCACGGGAGACCCAGTACTTC
TRBV9,.,TRBJ2-1,.,CASSVDVWNEQFF,TGTGCCAGCAGCGTAGACGTTTGGAATGAGCAGTTCTTC
TRBV4-3,once,TRBJ2-3,TRBD1,CTSSQGRDREDTQYF,TGCACCAGCAGCCAAGGAAGGGACAGGGAAGATACGCAGTATTTT
TRBV18,few,TRBJ2-7,.,CASSPRPTGEQYF,TGTGCCAGCTCACCGAGACCCACGGGGGAGCAGTACTTC
TRBV7-2,few,TRBJ1-6,.,CASSLRPPGQSNSPLHF,TGTGCCAGCAGCCTCCGCCCACCCGGTCAATCGAATTCACCCCTCCACTTT
TRBV11-2,.,TRBJ2-5,TRBD2,CASSSLGTSGRKTQYF,TGTGCCAGCAGTTCCTTGGGGACTAGCGGTAGGAAGACCCAGTACTTC
TRBV5-1,.,TRBJ1-6,TRBD1,CASSWGQGKFSPLHF,TGCGCCAGCAGCTGGGGACAGGGTAAATTTTCACCCCTCCACTTT
TRBV6-2/TRBV6-3,.,TRBJ2-7,.,CASMPKGNSYEQYF,TGTGCCAGCATGCCAAAGGGAAACTCCTACGAGCAGTACTTC
TRBV7-2,.,TRBJ2-1,.,CASTHPGPKEETQFF,TGTGCCAGCACCCACCCGGGACCCAAGGAAGAGACCCAGTTCTTC
TRBV5-1,.,TRBJ2-1,.,CASTPGESRNNEQFF,TGCGCCAGCACCCCAGGGGAGAGCAGAAACAATGAGCAGTTCTTC
TRBV24-1,once,TRBJ2-1,TRBD2,CATSDRSGSRLNEQFF,TGTGCCACCAGTGATCGTAGCGGGAGCCGGTTGAATGAGCAGTTCTTC
TRBV20-1,.,TRBJ2-1,.,CSALGQPSYNEQFF,TGCAGTGCTTTGGGACAACCCTCCTACAATGAGCAGTTCTTC
TRBV12-3/TRBV12-4,.,TRBJ1-2,.,CASSFRGMGGGRPGYTF,TGTGCCAGCAGTTTCCGGGGAATGGGGGGCGGGAGGCCTGGCTACACCTTC
TRBV9,few,TRBJ2-1,TRBD2,CASSVGTTGNNEQFF,TGTGCCAGCAGCGTCGGGACTACAGGAAACAATGAGCAGTTCTTC
TRBV20-1,.,TRBJ2-7,.,CSVSTRTQNYEQYF,TGCAGTGTAAGCACCCGGACACAAAACTACGAGCAGTACTTC
TRBV29-1,.,TRBJ1-2,.,CSVDGIANYGYTF,TGCAGCGTTGACGGGATAGCTAACTATGGCTACACCTTC
TRBV6-2/TRBV6-3,.,TRBJ2-1,.,CASSSLGGYNNEQFF,TGTGCCAGCAGTTCCCTCGGGGGCTACAACAATGAGCAGTTCTTC
TRBV18,.,TRBJ1-4,.,CASLRGANEKLFF,TGTGCCAGCCTTCGTGGGGCAAATGAAAAACTGTTTTTT
TRBV9,few,TRBJ2-7,.,CASSAGSDYEQYF,TGTGCCAGCAGCGCCGGCTCGGACTACGAGCAGTACTTC
TRBV28,few,TRBJ1-5,.,CASSLPPQVLGQPQHF,TGTGCCAGCAGTTTGCCCCCACAGGTCTTGGGGCAGCCCCAGCATTTT
TRBV6-4,few,TRBJ2-1,.,CASSSEGFGQFF,TGTGCCAGCAGTTCTGAGGGTTTCGGGCAGTTCTTC
TRBV4-3,many,TRBJ2-1,.,CASSQGVVHFNEQFF,TGCGCCAGCAGCCAGGGGGTAGTCCACTTCAATGAGCAGTTCTTC
TRBV24-1,.,TRBJ2-3,.,CATSDPGASSTDTQYF,TGTGCCACCAGTGACCCCGGGGCCTCTAGCACAGATACGCAGTATTTT
TRBV7-9,.,TRBJ1-2,.,CASSHEQGNYGYTF,TGTGCCAGCAGCCACGAACAGGGTAACTATGGCTACACCTTC
TRBV7-2,few,TRBJ2-1,TRBD2,CASSRSGRVRNEQFF,TGTGCCAGCAGCCGTAGCGGGAGGGTCCGGAATGAGCAGTTCTTC
TRBV7-2,.,TRBJ2-7,.,CASSLVRKTSYNEQYF,TGTGCCAGCAGCTTAGTCAGAAAAACTTCCTACAATGAGCAGTACTTC
TRBV28,once,TRBJ1-2,.,CASKDGGSGYGYTF,TGTGCCAGCAAAGATGGGGGGTCAGGCTATGGCTACACCTTC
TRBV5-5,.,TRBJ1-6,.,CASSSGEPDSPLHF,TGTGCCAGCAGCTCTGGGGAACCGGACTCACCCCTCCACTTT
TRBV12-3/TRBV12-4,few,TRBJ1-5,TRBD1,CATSRDRGQPQHF,TGTGCCACTTCACGGGACAGGGGTCAGCCCCAGCATTTT
TRBV7-6,few,TRBJ1-2,.,CASSLLQGNYGYTF,TGTGCCAGCAGCTTATTACAGGGAAACTATGGCTACACCTTC
TRBV20-1,.,TRBJ2-3,.,CSARDIRETDTQYF,TGCAGTGCTAGAGATATCCGGGAGACAGATACGCAGTATTTT
TRBV18,once,TRBJ2-5,TRBD2,CASSLTTSGGHEQYF,TGTGCCAGCTCCCTCACAACTAGCGGGGGCCATGAGCAGTACTTC
TRBV10-3,few,TRBJ2-6,.,CAIREGGSGANVLTF,TGTGCCATCAGAGAAGGGGGCTCTGGGGCCAACGTCCTGACTTTC
TRBV20-1,few,TRBJ2-7,.,CSGDTSSYEQYF,TGCAGTGGGGATACGAGCTCCTACGAGCAGTACTTC
TRBV3-1,few,TRBJ2-7,TRBD1,CASSRGQGAFNEQYF,TGTGCCAGCAGCCGTGGACAGGGGGCTTTCAACGAGCAGTACTTC
TRBV6-5,.,TRBJ2-5,TRBD2,CASSYSYSGTSGGAEETQYF,TGTGCCAGCAGTTACTCGTATTCCGGGACTAGCGGGGGGGCGGAAGAGACCCAGTACTTC
TRBV20-1,.,TRBJ2-5,.,CSARGSAFQETQYF,TGCAGTGCTAGGGGCAGCGCATTTCAAGAGACCCAGTACTTC
TRBV5-6,few,TRBJ2-7,.,CATGTLYEQYF,TGTGCCACAGGGACACTCTACGAGCAGTACTTC
TRBV12-3/TRBV12-4,many,TRBJ2-1,.,CASSPIGGEQFF,TGTGCCAGCAGTCCGATAGGTGGTGAGCAGTTCTTC
TRBV5-1,.,TRBJ2-1,.,CARSLERHSGEQFF,TGCGCCAGAAGCCTCGAACGACACTCAGGGGAGCAGTTCTTC
TRBV29-1,.,TRBJ2-1,.,CSVELIYLELSESSYNEQFF,TGCAGCGTTGAATTAATCTATCTAGAACTGTCGGAGAGCTCCTACAATGAGCAGTTCTTC
TRBV12-3/TRBV12-4,many,TRBJ1-2,.,CASSFEGRYGYTF,TGTGCCAGCAGTTTCGAGGGTCGTTATGGCTACACCTTC
TRBV20-1,.,TRBJ2-3,TRBD1,CSARGDQGVDTQYF,TGCAGTGCTAGAGGCGACCAGGGGGTAGATACGCAGTATTTT
TRBV12-3/TRBV12-4,.,TRBJ2-5,TRBD2,CASSNSLSGRAGETQYF,TGTGCCAGCAGCAACTCCCTTAGCGGGAGGGCCGGGGAGACCCAGTACTTC
TRBV12-3/TRBV12-4,.,TRBJ1-4,.,CASSLGQFNEKLFF,TGTGCCAGCAGTTTAGGGCAATTTAATGAAAAACTGTTTTTT